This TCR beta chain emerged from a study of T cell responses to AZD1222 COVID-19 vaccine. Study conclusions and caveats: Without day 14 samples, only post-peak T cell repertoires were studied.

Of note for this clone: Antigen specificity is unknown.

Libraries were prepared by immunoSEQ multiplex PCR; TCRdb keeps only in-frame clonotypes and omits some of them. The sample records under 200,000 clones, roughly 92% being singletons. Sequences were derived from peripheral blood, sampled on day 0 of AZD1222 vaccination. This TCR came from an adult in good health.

In nucleotides, the CDR3 is TGTGCCAGCAGCTTGGACAGGGGGTCACCCCTCCACTTT. It encodes CASSLDRGSPLHF. The chain has TRBV3-1 (or the pseudogene TRBV3-2) and TRBJ1-6, with TRBD1 matching over 10 bases. The junction had 2 bases not matched to a gene; V was cut back by 5 bases and J by 10 bases. The CDR3 consists of 13 residues. CDR1 LGHDT and CDR2 YNNKEL come from the germline V gene (reference sequence).